These T cell receptor beta chains were read from a single sample in a study of post-analysis software for immune sequencing data. MiXCR, applied by TCRdb to the PCR reads, yields one record per CDR3 protein. The repertoire holds 450,000 to 650,000 distinct CDR3 sequences, with about 44% as singletons. Material: blood. The receptor source for this set is a girl aged 5 to 17 with multiple sclerosis. The CDR3 runs from the conserved cysteine through the conserved F or W. A D gene is named only where the DNA matches it firmly. Rows may omit the clone size; those that give it use once, few, many or a size class.

j_call | v_call | clone_size | d_call | cdr3_nt | cdr3_aa
TRBJ2-1 | TRBV12-3/TRBV12-4 | NA | TRBD1 | TGTGCCAGCACCAGGGGACAGTGGAGAAATGAGCAGTTCTTC | CASTRGQWRNEQFF
TRBJ2-7 | TRBV6-1 | NA | NA | TGTGCCAGCAGTGAAGAGGAAGGGCCCTACGAGCAGTACTTC | CASSEEEGPYEQYF
TRBJ2-7 | TRBV7-9 | few | NA | TGTGCCAGCAGCGGAGGGGACCCAGGGGAAGAGCAGTACTTC | CASSGGDPGEEQYF
TRBJ2-3 | TRBV12-3/TRBV12-4 | few | TRBD1 | TGTGCCAGCAGCTTTACCAGGGGGCCCACAGATACGCAGTATTTT | CASSFTRGPTDTQYF
TRBJ2-5 | TRBV10-3 | NA | NA | TGTGCCATCAGTGAGTCGATCGTAGGAGGCGGCCAAGAGACCCAGTACTTC | CAISESIVGGGQETQYF
TRBJ1-1 | TRBV5-1 | few | NA | TGCGCCAGCAGCCTCGGGGCCGGTGGTGGAGATGAAGCTTTCTTT | CASSLGAGGGDEAFF
TRBJ1-2 | TRBV7-9 | NA | TRBD1 | TGTGCCAGCAGCTCGGTCCCGGGGCAGGGGGAAGGCTACACCTTC | CASSSVPGQGEGYTF
TRBJ1-1 | TRBV29-1 | NA | TRBD1 | TGCAGCGTCCGTGACAGGGAGACTCAAGCTTTCTTT | CSVRDRETQAFF
TRBJ1-4 | TRBV11-2 | NA | NA | TGTGCCAGCAGCCCAGGTCAGAATGAAAAACTGTTTTTT | CASSPGQNEKLFF
TRBJ1-2 | TRBV27 | NA | TRBD1 | TGTGCCAGCAGTTTAGGGACAGGGAATAACTATGGCTACACCTTC | CASSLGTGNNYGYTF
TRBJ2-1 | TRBV29-1 | few | NA | TGCAGCGTAATTTTCGGGCTAGCGAATTACAATGAGCAGTTCTTC | CSVIFGLANYNEQFF
TRBJ2-5 | TRBV20-1 | NA | NA | TGCAGTGCTAGAGATGGGTCGGAACAGCAAGAGACCCAGTACTTC | CSARDGSEQQETQYF
TRBJ2-4 | TRBV7-8 | NA | NA | TGTGCCAGCAGCTTAGGTGCAGGAAACATTCAGTACTTC | CASSLGAGNIQYF
TRBJ2-7 | TRBV28 | NA | NA | TGTGCCAGCGCTACCAGTGCGGGACAGTCGCTTCGGGAGCAGTACTTC | CASATSAGQSLREQYF
TRBJ2-3 | TRBV4-2 | NA | TRBD2 | TGTGCCAGCAGCCAAGAGCGGCGGGAGGGCCACGATACGCAGTATTTT | CASSQERREGHDTQYF
TRBJ1-5 | TRBV6-4 | NA | NA | TGTGCCAGCAGTGACTCGCTAGGGAGCAATCAGCCCCAGCATTTT | CASSDSLGSNQPQHF
TRBJ2-3 | TRBV4-2 | NA | TRBD2 | TGTGCCAGCAGCCAAGAGTCTCTTTTAGCGGGAGAACCAGATACGCAGTATTTT | CASSQESLLAGEPDTQYF
TRBJ1-4 | TRBV12-3/TRBV12-4 | few | NA | TGTGCCAGCAGAACCGGACCGTTAGGAAATGAAAAACTGTTTTTT | CASRTGPLGNEKLFF
TRBJ2-7 | TRBV27 | few | NA | TGTGCCAGCAGTTTCGGTGGGGGGGGCCTTTCCTACGAGCAGTACTTC | CASSFGGGGLSYEQYF
TRBJ2-1 | TRBV6-5 | NA | NA | TGTGCCAGCACCCAGGACCCCTCCCGCTCCTACAATGAGCAGTTCTTC | CASTQDPSRSYNEQFF
TRBJ2-5 | TRBV6-5 | few | NA | TGTGCCAGCAGCACCCAGGGACGACTGGGGGAGACCCAGTACTTC | CASSTQGRLGETQYF